What follows is one TCR beta chain and its context. Its antigen is not identified. Other nucleotide sequences in the sample specify the same CDR3. As defined, naive CD8 cells were CD45RO-negative and positively selected for CCR7, with terminally differentiated effector memory CD45RA+ cells excluded. The sample belongs to a study of shared clonotypes between healthy human individuals. Across the whole study: The cohort comprised a couple of women and a few men. Their ages spanned 18 to 49 years.

The assay was carried out at the deep level. Measured with immunoSEQ multiplex PCR; TCRdb has only the in-frame clones, and not every one. The sample has around 1.9 million clones, 93% seen once; the top ten hold approximately 1.7%. Study-level results: The study sampled only blood, and tissue repertoires likely differ. The generation probabilities recorded for non-shared clonotypes fell below those of clonotypes shared by all four donors.

In germline, CDR1 is MNHEY, CDR2 SMNVEV (reference sequence). This CDR3 is 12 amino acids long. Trimming removed 6 bases at V and 6 bases at J, with 12 bases between. This sequence originates from a man aged 18-30 years in good health. Some clones in this sample may be carry-over from other donors' samples. The sample comprised naive CD8+ T cells from PBMCs. V is TRBV27 and J is TRBJ2-7; D unclear. CDR3 sequence: CASSLGPGEQYF. CDR3 coding DNA: TGTGCCAGCAGCCTCGGACCAGGCGAGCAGTACTTC.